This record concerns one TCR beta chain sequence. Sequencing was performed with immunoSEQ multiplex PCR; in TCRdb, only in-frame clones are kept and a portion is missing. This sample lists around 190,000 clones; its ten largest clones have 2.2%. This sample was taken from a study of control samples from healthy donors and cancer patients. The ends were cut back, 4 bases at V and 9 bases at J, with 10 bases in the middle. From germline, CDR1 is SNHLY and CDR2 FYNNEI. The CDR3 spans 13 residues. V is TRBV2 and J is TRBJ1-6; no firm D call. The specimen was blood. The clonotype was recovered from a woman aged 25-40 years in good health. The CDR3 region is CASSGRVTSPLHF. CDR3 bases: TGTGCCAGCAGTGGTAGGGTCACTTCACCCCTCCACTTT.